Presented here are 25 T cell receptor beta chains from one specimen sequenced in a study of early T cells in non-severe SARS-CoV-2 infection. TCRdb re-called the 5' RACE reads through MiXCR, storing one row per CDR3 protein. The table lists roughly 60,000 distinct CDR3 sequences, over 9% of them singletons. Sequenced material: whole blood, taken at baseline. These TCRs come from an adult who was a healthcare worker with PCR-confirmed SARS-CoV-2 infection or an uninfected control (not recorded which).

The V gene is TRBV12-3 or TRBV12-4, the J gene TRBJ1-2; D is unresolved. The CDR3 totals 13 residues. V lost 3 bases and J 0 bases, leaving 5 bases between the germline ends. The CDR3 nucleotides read TGTGCCAGCAGTTTTCCCTCTAACTATGGCTACACCTTC. It encodes CASSFPSNYGYTF.

The V call is TRBV7-2, the J call TRBJ2-5, with D unresolved. This CDR3 has 13 residues. The germline CDR1 and CDR2 sequences are SGHTA and FQGNSA. V was pared by 5 bases and J by 5 bases, with 12 bases between. The CDR3 protein is CASSTHLSETQYF. CDR3 in DNA: TGTGCCAGCAGCACCCACTTATCGGAGACCCAGTACTTC.

The chain is built from TRBV7-9 and TRBJ2-3, with no clear D. The CDR3 is 15 amino acids. Trimming cost V 0 bases and J 1 base, with 8 bases left between them. Germline CDR1 and CDR2: SEHNR and FQNEAQ (reference sequence). The CDR3 region is CASSLARGRTDTQYF. DNA for the CDR3: TGTGCCAGCAGCTTAGCGCGCGGACGCACAGATACGCAGTATTTT. Full variable domain (remainder filled in from reference TRBV7-9 and TRBJ2-3): DTGVSQNPRHKITKRGQNVTFRCDPISEHNRLYWYRQTLGQGPEFLTYFQNEAQLEKSRLLSDRFSAERPKGSFSTLEIQRTEQGDSAMYLCASSLARGRTDTQYFGPGTRLTVL.

This clonotype showed up many times. The chain carries TRBV7-2 and TRBJ2-1; D tentatively fits TRBD1 or TRBD2 (5 bases each). This CDR3 is 13 amino acids long. Trimming removed 5 bases from V and 15 bases from J, with 20 bases in between. The germline CDR1 and CDR2 sequences are SGHTA and FQGNSA. DNA for the CDR3: TGTGCCAGCAGCCATCCCCCTAGGGGAGCGCGGTTCTTC. Its translation: CASSHPPRGARFF.

This clonotype was counted between two and nine times. V is TRBV28 and J is TRBJ2-3, with TRBD1 as a possible D gene (6 bases). V was trimmed by 10 bases and J by 4 bases, leaving 18 bases between them. The germline V gene has CDR1 MDHEN and CDR2 SYDVKM. CDR3 length: 14 amino acids. The CDR3 protein is CAIQQPHRADTQYF. The CDR3 bases are TGTGCCATCCAGCAGCCTCACAGGGCAGATACGCAGTATTTT.

The J gene is TRBJ2-2, the V gene TRBV19; D unresolved. Germline CDR1 LNHDA, CDR2 SQIVND (reference sequence). Trimming removed 7 bases at V and 4 bases at J, with 16 bases between. CDR3 size: 15 residues. The CDR3 bases are TGTGCCAGTACGTCGGAACCTCTGCGCACCGGGGAGCTGTTTTTT. Protein product: CASTSEPLRTGELFF.

This clonotype occurred many times. This chain uses TRBV12-3 or TRBV12-4 with TRBJ2-3, with 12 positions matching TRBD2. The V and J ends lost 5 bases and 2 bases, in that order; junction bases with no gene match: 8. CDR3 length equals 17 residues. The CDR3 DNA reads as TGTGCCAGCAGTCCAAGAACTAGCGGGGGGCCCACAGATACGCAGTATTTT. It codes for CASSPRTSGGPTDTQYF.

J is TRBJ1-5 and V is TRBV20-1, with unresolved D. Per the germline V gene, CDR1 is DFQATT and CDR2 is SNEGSKA (reference sequence). V was trimmed by 0 bases and J by 1 base, leaving 10 bases between them. The length of the CDR3 is 15 residues. DNA for the CDR3: TGCAGTGCTAGAGATTTGGAACTAAGCAATCAGCCCCAGCATTTT. Amino acid sequence: CSARDLELSNQPQHF.

This clonotype was found many times. The chain recombines TRBV12-3 or TRBV12-4 with TRBJ1-1, with 10 bases fitting TRBD1. J lost 5 bases, V lost 10 bases, and 10 bases had no gene match. CDR3 length equals 14 residues. The CDR3 protein is CATTTGQGRTEAFF. CDR3 DNA sequence: TGTGCCACTACAACGGGACAGGGGAGAACTGAAGCTTTCTTT.

This clonotype occurred many times. V is TRBV9 and J is TRBJ2-1; 12 bases line up with TRBD2. Germline V gene data show CDR1 as SGDLS and CDR2 as YYNGEE. The CDR3 runs to 15 residues. V shed 1 base, J shed 9 bases, and the junction held 5 bases outside the gene matches. For the CDR3, the DNA is TGTGCCAGCAGCGTACTAGCGGGGGGGCTTGCTGAGCAGTTCTTC. Residues: CASSVLAGGLAEQFF.

A remark on this clonotype: This may be a read error, as it is one base from a much larger clone. This chain connects TRBV11-2 to TRBJ2-4; the match to TRBD1 covers 8 bases. The CDR3 is 19 amino acids. V dropped 2 bases and J dropped 2; count of bases not matched to a gene: 14. The germline V gene encodes CDR1 SGHAT and CDR2 FQNNGV. The CDR3 DNA is TGTGCCAGCAGCTTAAACCTAGGGACAGGCCGACTAACCAAAAACATTCAGTACTTC. It codes for CASSLNLGTGRLTKNIQYF. The full variable domain, rest sourced from reference TRBV11-2 and TRBJ2-4, is EAGVAQSPRYKIIEKRQSVAFWCNPISGHATLYWYQQILGQGPKLLIQFQNNGVVDDSQLPKDRFSAERLKGVDSTLKIQPAKLEDSAVYLCASSLNLGTGRLTKNIQYFGAGTRLSVL.

This clonotype was recorded at least ten times. This chain connects TRBV27 to TRBJ2-7; D possibly corresponds to TRBD2 (5 bases). CDR1 and CDR2 (germline): MNHEY, SMNVEV (reference sequence). The V end was cut by 5 bases, the J end by 3 bases, with 14 bases between. This CDR3 is 14 amino acids long. The chain's CDR3 is CASSPRVGVYEQYF. The CDR3 DNA reads TGTGCCAGCAGTCCGAGGGTTGGCGTCTACGAGCAGTACTTC.

This rearrangement joins TRBV5-1 to TRBJ2-5, with 9 bases that match TRBD1. V shed 3 bases, J shed 7 bases, and the junction held 4 bases outside the gene matches. This CDR3 region has 13 residues. The germline CDR1 and CDR2 sequences are SGHRS and YFSETQ. The CDR3 spells CASSSRQGGTQYF. The CDR3 DNA reads as TGCGCCAGCAGCTCTAGACAGGGGGGGACCCAGTACTTC.

The chain links TRBV29-1 to TRBJ2-2; TRBD1 might be the D (5 bases). Germline V CDR1 and CDR2: SQVTM, ANQGSEA. The CDR3 is 13 residues long. Trimming cost V 7 bases and J 3 bases, with 12 bases left between them. CDR3 bases: TGCAGCGCCGACAGAGGATACACCGGGGAGCTGTTTTTT. It translates to CSADRGYTGELFF.

The CDR3: CSAILSASSYEQYF. As DNA, the CDR3 is TGCAGTGCTATTCTTAGCGCAAGCTCCTACGAGCAGTACTTC. V usage is TRBV20-1 and J usage is TRBJ2-7; perhaps TRBD2 as D (5 bases). Per the germline V gene, CDR1 is DFQATT and CDR2 is SNEGSKA (reference sequence). The CDR3 covers 14 residues. The V gene lost 4 bases and the J gene lost 0 bases, with 13 bases spanning the gap.

Many counts were recorded for this clonotype. This chain joins TRBV3-1 and TRBJ1-2; D is unresolved. The V gene's germline CDR1 is LGHDT and CDR2 YNNKEL (reference sequence). The CDR3 is 14 residues long. V was clipped by 1 base and J by 2 bases, with 8 bases between them. DNA of the CDR3: TGTGCCAGCAGCCAAGGGGCCCAGAACTATGGCTACACCTTC. This sequence encodes CASSQGAQNYGYTF.

This chain links TRBV12-3 or TRBV12-4 with TRBJ2-1, with 9 bases lining up with TRBD2. V dropped 5 bases and J dropped 6; count of bases not matched to a gene: 17. This CDR3 comprises 18 residues. The CDR3, as DNA: TGTGCCAGCAGTCTGAGGCAGACAGCGGGGGGCAGAGTCAATGAGCAGTTCTTC. This encodes CASSLRQTAGGRVNEQFF.

The chain carries TRBV7-9 and TRBJ2-7, with 7 bases lining up with TRBD1. The CDR3 runs to 12 residues. V lost 7 bases and J lost 7; bases outside the gene matches: 7. The germline CDR1 and CDR2 sequences are SEHNR and FQNEAQ (reference sequence). CDR3 in DNA: TGTGCCAGCACTATGACAGGGTGGGAGCAGTACTTC. It encodes CASTMTGWEQYF.

There are a few counts of this clonotype. The CDR3 loop reads CAISDTPDNSPLHF. CDR3 nucleotides: TGTGCCATCAGTGACACCCCGGATAATTCACCCCTCCACTTT. This chain joins TRBV10-3 and TRBJ1-6; D unclear. The CDR3 has 14 residues. The germline V and J ends were trimmed by 3 bases and 5 bases, with 8 bases remaining between them. The germline gives CDR1 ENHRY, CDR2 SYGVKD.

This clonotype was picked up a small number of times. This chain links TRBV5-1 with TRBJ2-3; 8 nucleotides agree with TRBD2. Germline loops: CDR1 SGHRS, CDR2 YFSETQ. With V trimmed by 0 bases and J by 0 bases, 15 bases remained unmatched. CDR3 size: 20 residues. The CDR3 nucleotides read TGCGCCAGCAGCTTGGCCGGCGGGGGGCCGTTACACGCTAGCACAGATACGCAGTATTTT. Its protein product is CASSLAGGGPLHASTDTQYF.

A few counts support this clonotype. V and J are TRBV11-2 and TRBJ1-1; D gene unclear. The CDR3 has 14 residues. Trimming took off 1 base at V and 0 bases at J, with 6 bases between the two ends. CDR1 is SGHAT and CDR2 is FQNNGV in the germline V gene. The CDR3 DNA reads as TGTGCCAGCAGCTTAGCGGACCTGAACACTGAAGCTTTCTTT. This encodes CASSLADLNTEAFF.

In its sample, this clonotype was seen a few times. The chain recombines TRBV11-2 with TRBJ1-5; possible D gene TRBD1, 5 bases. The CDR3 runs to 15 residues. Germline lookup yields CDR1 SGHAT and CDR2 FQNNGV. V shed 1 base and J shed 4 bases, with 11 bases lying between them. The CDR3 DNA is TGTGCCAGCAGCTTAGGGGGGGGTTATAATCAGCCCCAGCATTTT. Translating it yields CASSLGGGYNQPQHF.

V and J are TRBV12-3 or TRBV12-4 and TRBJ2-2; D unclear. Trimming took off 6 bases at V and 2 bases at J, with 7 bases between the two ends. The CDR3 totals 13 residues. CDR3 amino acids: CASSKTNTGELFF. The CDR3 DNA sequence: TGTGCCAGCAGCAAAACCAACACCGGGGAGCTGTTTTTT.

This chain connects TRBV7-9 to TRBJ1-1; a possible D gene is TRBD1 (6 bases). Germline CDR1 reads SEHNR; CDR2 reads FQNEAQ (reference sequence). V was clipped by 4 bases and J by 6 bases, with 18 bases between them. This CDR3 is 15 amino acids long. DNA of the CDR3: TGTGCCAGCAGCTCACTAGGGGGGATTGTGGCTGAAGCTTTCTTT. Translation: CASSSLGGIVAEAFF.

This clonotype came up many times. The chain joins TRBV7-2 to TRBJ2-1; D may be TRBD1 or TRBD2 (5 bases each). This CDR3 has 14 amino acids. Germline CDR1 SGHTA, CDR2 FQGNSA. V gave up 8 bases and J gave up 3 bases, with 14 bases separating them. CDR3 sequence: CASLGVGVYNEQFF. The CDR3 DNA is TGTGCCAGCCTCGGGGTGGGGGTCTACAATGAGCAGTTCTTC.